The rows below give T cell receptor delta chains drawn from one sample of a study of Vδ1+ human thymocytes. TCRdb reprocessed the multiplex PCR reads through CATT. Among under 30,000 delta-chain clones, 6.5% to 8% were seen once, and the ten largest hold 1%. The sequenced material came from Vdelta1+ gamma-delta thymocytes from the thymus. These receptors originate from a girl younger than two who had congenital heart surgery. Both conserved end residues are trimmed from each CDR3.

V gene	J gene	CDR3 protein
TRDV1	TRDJ1	ALGEHVGLTKYTDKLI
TRDV1	TRDJ1	ALGERRESRYTDKLI
TRDV1	TRDJ1	ALGELNVPSAYWGSRYTDKLI
TRDV1	TRDJ1	ALGECLLQIDTSYKLI
TRDV1	TRDJ1	ALGGKGVRTGGPGPTDKLI
TRDV1	TRDJ1	ALGGGTHNTDKLI
TRDV1	TRDJ1	ALGELYLPDLLGDRETDKLI
TRDV1	TRDJ1	ALGEHWGMRDTDKPI
TRDV1	TRDJ1	ALGPHFGRWGIKSLYTDKLI
TRDV1	TRDJ1	ALGELRPSYIAVRFI
TRDV1	TRDJ1	ALGDLSSEGTKLI
TRDV1	TRDJ1	ALGELTGTGGCLPDKLI
TRDV1	TRDJ1	ALGELGIGGYAIRSDKLI
TRDV1	TRDJ1	ALGERLQPSGDKLI
TRDV1	TRDJ1	ALGGRKSRGRYTDKLI
TRDV1	TRDJ1	ALGEPAVSYSRDTGYTDKLI
TRDV1	TRDJ1	ALGELRGSYALLGTGYTDKLI
TRDV1	TRDJ1	ALGERGSGGSWADKLI
TRDV1	TRDJ1	ALGDFPAGGYPYTDKLI
TRDV1	TRDJ1	ALGDPPTPGGYKAKLI
TRDV1	TRDJ1	ALGDWGITDKLI
TRDV1	TRDJ1	ALGGFLLRRLDYWGTPPSYTDKLI
TRDV1	TRDJ1	ALGVDTFPPYWGIPYTDKLI
TRDV1	TRDJ1	ALGERGVWGASTDKLI
TRDV1	TRDJ1	ALGEENPTVGPGGYASLVTDKLI
TRDV1	TRDJ1	ALGEVITSQYTDKLI
TRDV1	TRDJ1	ALYTRGRGSEPYTDKLI
TRDV1	TRDJ1	ALGDPPVLGDSYTDKLI
TRDV1	TRDJ1	ALGEHPILGDTDKLI
TRDV1	TRDJ1	ALGEHPLKERNLNTDKLI
TRDV1	TRDJ1	ALGELIRPGTGGPDDKLI
TRDV1	TRDJ1	ALGEFSYHLTGGPPSVGKLI
TRDV1	TRDJ1	ALGESEGFPFAGGGRTDKLI
TRDV1	TRDJ1	ALGEHQSYEELGTPRSTDKLI
TRDV1	TRDJ1	ALGEHIGRADKLT
TRDV1	TRDJ1	ALGELSVFWGPAYSPTDKLI
TRDV1	TRDJ1	ALGELGTNTDKLI
TRDV1	TRDJ1	ALGEMRRAPKLGDAADKLI
TRDV1	TRDJ1	ALGELDGPYPGWWGIRLYTDRLI
TRDV1	TRDJ1	ALGERRAVIEVVAGGSNTDKLI
TRDV1	TRDJ1	ALGEFDPRIKLPHPYWGSTDKLI
TRDV1	TRDJ1	ALGERGIRWGSYTDKLI
TRDV1	TRDJ1	ALGEHRGPILGDDKLI
TRDV1	TRDJ1	ALGELNGWGIITDKLI
TRDV1	TRDJ1	ALGECPPTLTGGYATSYTDKLI
TRDV1	TRDJ1	ALGELLLWRDSPTGGHRTDKLI
TRDV1	TRDJ1	AIRRVLGDTSDKLT
TRDV1	TRDJ1	ALGEFVPTDKLI
TRDV1	TRDJ1	ALGSADDAMYTDKLI
TRDV1	TRDJ1	ALGEPETSSVLGAGENTDKLI
TRDV2	TRDJ2	ACDAVGGGALTAQLF
TRDV1	TRDJ1	ALGELVVIAGGFQYTDKLI
TRDV1	TRDJ1	ALGECPAGQTSVHTDKLI
TRDV1	TRDJ1	ALGESRGIRGTDKLI
TRDV2	TRDJ1	ACDILGDTYTDKLI
TRDV1	TRDJ1	ALGPHWGMDKLI
TRDV1	TRDJ1	ALGEPLFRVGDSITDKLI
TRDV1	TRDJ1	ALGDGGRVFPGTDKLI
TRDV1	TRDJ1	ALGEYSYFRGYDTDKLI
TRDV2	TRDJ2	ACDMVPCPRQPGDTAQLF